This T cell receptor (beta chain) appears in the sequencing data of a study of human T cells and chemical hapten exposure. This clonotype was counted many times. TCRdb reprocessed the RACE reads with MiXCR, giving one entry per CDR3 protein. This table holds 34,000 or so distinct CDR3 sequences, around a tenth found once. Stated time point: pre-sensitization, week 0. Treatment meaning: therapeutic diphenylcyclopropenone sensitization with weekly scalp DPC. Researchers extracted total RNA from unfractionated whole blood. After removal of 1 base from V and 4 bases from J, the junction contained 8 bases not matched to a gene. Per germline, CDR1 SQVTM and CDR2 ANQGSEA. The CDR3 length is 15 residues.

The chain carries TRBV29-1 and TRBJ1-2; 8 bases fit TRBD1. The sequencing here drew on whole blood, taken in connection with sensitization to the hapten diphenylcyclopropenone (DPC). This sequence originates from a man aged 45-65 years with alopecia areata. Some clones in this sample may be carry-over from other donors' samples. The CDR3: CSVEVVTGGSYGYTF. In nucleotides, the CDR3 is TGCAGCGTTGAAGTCGTAACAGGGGGTAGCTATGGCTACACCTTC.